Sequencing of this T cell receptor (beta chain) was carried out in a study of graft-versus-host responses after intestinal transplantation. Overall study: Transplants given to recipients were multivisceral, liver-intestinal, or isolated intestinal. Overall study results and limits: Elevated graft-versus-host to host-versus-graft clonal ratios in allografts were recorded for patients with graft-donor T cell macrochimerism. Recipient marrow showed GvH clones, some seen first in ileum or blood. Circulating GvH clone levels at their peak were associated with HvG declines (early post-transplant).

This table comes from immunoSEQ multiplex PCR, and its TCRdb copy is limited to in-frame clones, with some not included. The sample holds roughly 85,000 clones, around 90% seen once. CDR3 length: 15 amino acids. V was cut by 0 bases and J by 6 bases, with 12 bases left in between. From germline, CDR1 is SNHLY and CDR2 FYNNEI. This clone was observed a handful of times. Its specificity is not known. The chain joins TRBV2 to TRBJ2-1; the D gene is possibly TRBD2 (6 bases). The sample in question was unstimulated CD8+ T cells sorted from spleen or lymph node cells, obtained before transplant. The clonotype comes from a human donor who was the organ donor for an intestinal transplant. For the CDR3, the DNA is TGTGCCAGCAGTGAAGCGCGCGGGGTACTCAATGAGCAGTTCTTC. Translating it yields CASSEARGVLNEQFF. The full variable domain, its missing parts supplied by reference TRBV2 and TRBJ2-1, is EPEVTQTPSHQVTQMGQEVILRCVPISNHLYFYWYRQILGQKVEFLVSFYNNEISEKSEIFDDQFSVERPDGSNFTLKIRSTKLEDSAMYFCASSEARGVLNEQFFGPGTRLTVL.